This TCR beta chain emerged from a study of control samples from healthy donors and cancer patients. The CDR3 is 14 amino acids. Germline CDR1 and CDR2: LGHDT and YNNKEL (reference sequence). Only in-frame clones appear in the TCRdb table, and some are missing; sequencing was by immunoSEQ multiplex PCR. This table holds roughly 86,000 clones, about nine tenths found once. A remark on this clone: A junction boundary mismatches the germline segment, possibly from a read error.

The chain links TRBV3-1 (or the pseudogene TRBV3-2) to TRBJ1-4; D not certain. Material for sequencing was blood. The TCR comes from a young woman in good health. Written as DNA, the CDR3 is TGTGCCAGCAACCAAGGGCTGACTAATGAAAAACTGTTTTTT. This translates into CASNQGLTNEKLFF.